The 21 T cell receptor beta chains reported below all come from one sample, sequenced in a study of shared clonotypes between healthy human individuals. Generated by immunoSEQ multiplex PCR, the TCRdb table keeps only in-frame clones and is missing some. The data contain 660,000 or so clones, 95% to 97% of them singletons. In the naive CD8 group, cells lacked CD45RO and were positively selected for CCR7, so terminally differentiated effector memory CD45RA+ cells were left out. Sequenced material: naive CD8+ T cells sorted from blood. These receptors were taken from a woman aged 25-40 years in good health.

CDR3 residues: CASGTASYEQYF. The CDR3 nucleotides read TGTGCCAGCGGGACAGCTTCCTACGAGCAGTACTTC. The J gene is TRBJ2-7, the V gene TRBV27; 7 bases align to TRBD1. The V segment lost 8 bases and the J segment 1 base; nucleotides outside the gene matches: 2. The CDR3 runs to 12 residues. Germline CDR1 is MNHEY and CDR2 is SMNVEV (reference sequence).

The genes are TRBV7-8 and TRBJ2-7; TRBD1 matches 10 bases. The CDR3 has 18 residues. Looked up from germline, CDR1 is SGHVS and CDR2 is FQNEAQ. The J segment lost 2 bases and the V segment lost 5 bases, leaving 15 bases of the junction unmatched. CDR3 DNA sequence: TGTGCCAGCAGCGGGGAGGGACAGGGGATTTACCCCCCCTACGAGCAGTACTTC. This encodes CASSGEGQGIYPPYEQYF.

The rearrangement joins TRBV6-5 to TRBJ1-1, with D perhaps matching TRBD1 (6 bases). With 0 bases removed from V and 4 bases from J, the gap between germline ends came to 9 bases. Germline loops: CDR1 MNHEY, CDR2 SVGAGI. This CDR3 comprises 14 residues. The CDR3 DNA sequence: TGTGCCAGCAGTTACTCCGAGGGGGGCACTGAAGCTTTCTTT. As protein: CASSYSEGGTEAFF.

The rearrangement uses TRBV7-2 and TRBJ2-1; D is perhaps TRBD2 (5 bases). Germline CDR1 is SGHTA and CDR2 is FQGNSA. The CDR3 is 15 residues long. V gave up 3 bases and J gave up 1 base, with 10 bases separating them. The CDR3 sequence is CASSFSSRSYNEQFF. CDR3 bases: TGTGCCAGCAGCTTTTCTAGCAGGTCCTACAATGAGCAGTTCTTC.

This chain joins TRBV7-8 and TRBJ2-7; possible D gene TRBD2, 5 bases. The V end was cut by 5 bases, the J end by 2 bases, with 10 bases between. This CDR3 has 13 amino acids. Germline values: CDR1 SGHVS, CDR2 FQNEAQ. In DNA form, the CDR3 reads TGTGCCAGCAGCAGGAGCGGACCCTACGAGCAGTACTTC. This sequence encodes CASSRSGPYEQYF.

The chain carries TRBV21-1 and TRBJ1-5; TRBD1 reflects the table's D call only, with no check against the DNA. TRBV21-1 represents a pseudogene. The CDR3 runs 18 residues. The CDR3 is CASSKEDRGREGNQPQHF. The CDR3 nucleotides are TGTGCCAGCAGCAAAGAGGACAGGGGGCGGGAGGGAAATCAGCCCCAGCATTTT.

This clone was observed a single time. The chain is built from TRBV10-1 and TRBJ2-7, with TRBD1 as a possible D gene (6 bases). This CDR3 is built from 11 residues. V lost 10 bases, J lost 3 bases, and 10 bases lay in between. Germline V CDR1 and CDR2: WNHNN, SYGVQD (reference sequence). The CDR3 is CATADSYEQYF. The CDR3 DNA reads TGCGCCACCGCGGACAGCTACGAGCAGTACTTC.

The chain employs TRBV30 and TRBJ2-7, with TRBD2 matching over 7 bases. The ends lost 2 bases at V and 5 bases at J; junction bases unmatched: 3. Germline V CDR1 and CDR2: GTSNPN, SVGIG (reference sequence). This CDR3 is 12 amino acids long. CDR3 region: CAWSHGGNEQYF. In DNA, the CDR3 is TGTGCCTGGAGTCACGGGGGGAACGAGCAGTACTTC.

This rearrangement joins TRBV6-6 to TRBJ2-1; D is uncertain. Germline V gene lookup returns CDR1 MNHNY and CDR2 SVGAGI (reference sequence). V lost 1 base and J lost 4, with 8 bases in between. This CDR3 contains 14 residues. The CDR3, as DNA: TGTGCCAGCAGTTACTTAGACTCGTACAATGAGCAGTTCTTC. Its translation: CASSYLDSYNEQFF.

V gene TRBV2 combines with J gene TRBJ2-4; D is unclear. Germline CDR1 reads SNHLY; CDR2 reads FYNNEI. V shed 2 bases and J shed 0 bases, with 5 bases lying between them. The CDR3 runs 14 residues. DNA of the CDR3: TGTGCCAGCAGTGAATTGTTAGCCAAAAACATTCAGTACTTC. Translated: CASSELLAKNIQYF.

This chain uses TRBV5-1 with TRBJ2-1, with D unclear. Trimming removed 4 bases from V and 5 bases from J, with 10 bases in between. The CDR3 loop spans 13 amino acids. CDR1 and CDR2 (germline): SGHRS, YFSETQ. CDR3 sequence reads: CASSPDTDNEQFF. The CDR3 DNA follows: TGCGCCAGCAGCCCAGACACCGACAATGAGCAGTTCTTC.

The chain joins TRBV19 to TRBJ1-5; no clear D. V gave up 3 bases and J gave up 7 bases, with 7 bases separating them. The CDR3 spans 12 residues. CDR1 LNHDA and CDR2 SQIVND come from the germline V gene (reference sequence). This chain's CDR3 is CASSITGQPQHF. Written as DNA, the CDR3 is TGTGCCAGTAGTATCACTGGCCAGCCCCAGCATTTT.

The gene calls are TRBV28 and TRBJ2-7; 7 nucleotides align to TRBD2. The length of the CDR3 is 15 residues. Germline V gene data show CDR1 as MDHEN and CDR2 as SYDVKM. V trimming: 3 bases; J trimming: 0 bases; junction bases outside the gene matches: 5. The CDR3 coding sequence is TGTGCCAGCAGTTTCGTAGCGGGTAGCTCCTACGAGCAGTACTTC. This translates into CASSFVAGSSYEQYF.

The V call is TRBV4-1, the J call TRBJ2-1, with TRBD1 matching over 7 bases. With 4 bases clipped from V and 4 bases from J, the junction kept 13 bases outside the gene matches. There are 17 residues in the CDR3. Germline assignment: CDR1 MGHRA and CDR2 YSYEKL. CDR3 sequence reads: CASSRVYRDSEYNEQFF. Here the CDR3 DNA reads TGCGCCAGCAGCCGCGTGTACCGGGACAGCGAATACAATGAGCAGTTCTTC.

The gene calls are TRBV30 and TRBJ2-7, with 8 positions matching TRBD1. The CDR3 has 12 amino acids. Germline trimming cut 8 bases from V and 6 bases from J; bases unmatched to any gene: 9. Germline V gene sequence: CDR1 GTSNPN, CDR2 SVGIG (reference sequence). CDR3 coding DNA: TGTGCCCGGCAGGACAGGGCAGGCGAGCAGTACTTC. This sequence encodes CARQDRAGEQYF.

The chain carries TRBV2 and TRBJ1-4; D ambiguous. The CDR3 covers 14 residues. The germline gives CDR1 SNHLY, CDR2 FYNNEI. The ends were cut back, 4 bases at V and 8 bases at J, with 14 bases in the middle. The CDR3 is CASSGRGLGEKLFF. CDR3 in DNA: TGTGCCAGCAGTGGTAGAGGGTTGGGGGAAAAACTGTTTTTT.

The chain has TRBV30 and TRBJ2-3; TRBD2 aligns across 7 bases. This CDR3 has 15 residues. J lost 1 base, V lost 4 bases, and 8 bases had no gene match. Germline V CDR1 and CDR2: GTSNPN, SVGIG (reference sequence). In DNA, the CDR3 is TGTGCCTGGACTAGCGGAGGGTCGGGCACAGATACGCAGTATTTT. Protein sequence: CAWTSGGSGTDTQYF.

The rearrangement uses TRBV27 and TRBJ2-7; perhaps TRBD2 as D (6 bases). The CDR3 runs 13 residues. Germline loops: CDR1 MNHEY, CDR2 SMNVEV (reference sequence). V was trimmed by 5 bases and J by 6 bases, leaving 14 bases between them. The CDR3 DNA follows: TGTGCCAGCAGTGAAAGGGTCGGGGGCGAGCAGTACTTC. The encoded protein is CASSERVGGEQYF.

This clone has just one count. The rearrangement links TRBV7-8 to TRBJ2-3, with 10 nucleotides matching TRBD2. The trim removed 7 bases at V and 6 bases at J, leaving 7 bases unmatched. CDR3 length: 14 amino acids. Germline V gene sequence: CDR1 SGHVS, CDR2 FQNEAQ. CDR3 region: CASNPTAGGDTQYF. Written as DNA, the CDR3 is TGTGCCAGCAATCCTACAGCGGGAGGGGATACGCAGTATTTT.

CDR3 residues: CASSIVGDYEQYF. DNA of the CDR3: TGTGCCAGTAGTATTGTGGGAGACTACGAGCAGTACTTC. This rearrangement joins TRBV19 to TRBJ2-7; D possibly corresponds to TRBD2 (5 bases). The CDR3 is 13 amino acids. Trimming left V 3 bases short and J 3 bases short, with 9 bases between. Germline values: CDR1 LNHDA, CDR2 SQIVND (reference sequence).

The chain couples TRBV6-5 to TRBJ2-7, with a possible D match to TRBD2 (5 bases). Trimming removed 0 bases at V and 5 bases at J, with 11 bases between. The CDR3 is 14 residues long. The germline V gene has CDR1 MNHEY and CDR2 SVGAGI. The CDR3 nucleotides read TGTGCCAGCAGTTACTCTGGGAGTAGCGACGAGCAGTACTTC. Translated, it gives CASSYSGSSDEQYF.